Listed here are 22 T cell receptor beta chains from one sample, sequenced in a study of identical twins. Using its own MiXCR run on the 5' RACE reads, TCRdb lists one record per CDR3 protein. The data hold some 590,000 distinct CDR3 sequences, with nearly 10% observed a single time. These data were likewise used in another study, on yellow fever vaccine responses in identical twins.

The source material was PBMCs. These receptors were collected from a woman aged 18 to 35 in good health.

This chain joins TRBV7-8 and TRBJ2-5, with 7 bases identical to TRBD2. The CDR3 contains 16 residues. Germline V gene sequence: CDR1 SGHVS, CDR2 FQNEAQ. J lost 2 bases, V lost 1 base, and 7 bases had no gene match. The CDR3 nucleotides read TGTGCCAGCAGCTTAGGGTCTAGCGGAGGGCAAGAGACCCAGTACTTC. Amino acid sequence: CASSLGSSGGQETQYF.

The sample holds a few counts of this clonotype. V and J are TRBV10-1 and TRBJ2-7, with 8 bases matching TRBD1. The CDR3 length is 16 residues. The germline V gene encodes CDR1 WNHNN and CDR2 SYGVQD (reference sequence). The V segment lost 2 bases and the J segment 3 bases; nucleotides outside the gene matches: 9. This CDR3 is CASSEVGTGRLYEQYF. CDR3 DNA: TGCGCCAGCAGTGAGGTTGGGACAGGACGTCTCTACGAGCAGTACTTC.

This clonotype showed up many times. The V and J genes are TRBV7-9 and TRBJ2-7; D is perhaps TRBD1 (6 bases). With 4 bases removed from V and 2 bases from J, the gap between germline ends came to 12 bases. This CDR3 contains 14 residues. Germline V CDR1 and CDR2: SEHNR, FQNEAQ (reference sequence). CDR3 loop: CASSYTGTPYEQYF. CDR3 bases: TGTGCCAGCAGCTACACCGGGACACCCTACGAGCAGTACTTC.

The gene calls are TRBV12-3 or TRBV12-4 and TRBJ1-6; D perhaps matches TRBD1 (5 bases). Between the trimmed V and J ends, which lost 7 bases and 10 bases, there was a span of 20 bases. There are 15 residues in the CDR3. The CDR3 nucleotides are TGTGCCAGCACCATACTTTCTGGGGCTGGATCACCCCTCCACTTT. Amino acid sequence: CASTILSGAGSPLHF.

This clonotype has a handful of counts. The V and J genes are TRBV6-2 or TRBV6-3 and TRBJ2-1, with D perhaps being TRBD1 or TRBD2 (5 bases each). CDR1 and CDR2 (germline): MNHEY, SVGEGT. Trimming removed 8 bases from V and 4 bases from J, with 9 bases in between. CDR3 length: 12 residues. The CDR3 reads CASGTTYNEQFF. The CDR3 DNA is TGTGCCAGCGGGACCACGTACAATGAGCAGTTCTTC.

CDR3 amino acids: CASSRLDTGEAFF. DNA for the CDR3: TGTGCCAGCAGCCGACTAGACACGGGCGAGGCTTTCTTT. This chain uses TRBV5-5 with TRBJ1-1; no clear D gene. Germline CDR1 and CDR2: SGHKS and YYEKEE (reference sequence). This CDR3 region has 13 residues. V shed 4 bases and J shed 11 bases, with 18 bases lying between them.

The gene calls are TRBV11-2 and TRBJ2-3, with a weak D call TRBD2 (6 bases). The CDR3 spans 18 residues. CDR1 and CDR2 from the germline V gene are SGHAT and FQNNGV. The V gene lost 2 bases and the J gene lost 2 bases, with 20 bases spanning the gap. The CDR3 nucleotides are TGTGCCAGCAGCTTATACCCAACGGCGGGACCCAACACAGATACGCAGTATTTT. The encoded protein is CASSLYPTAGPNTDTQYF.

This chain links TRBV11-2 with TRBJ2-3, with 7 positions matching TRBD2. CDR1 is SGHAT and CDR2 is FQNNGV in the germline V gene. The V and J ends lost 7 bases and 15 bases, in that order; junction bases with no gene match: 22. The CDR3 is 15 amino acids. The CDR3 spells CASTWRTRPTDTLYF. The DNA for the CDR3 is TGTGCCAGCACTTGGAGGACTAGACCCACAGATACGCTCTATTTT.

J is TRBJ2-3 and V is TRBV28; 7 positions match TRBD2. This CDR3 has 12 residues. V lost 8 bases and J lost 6; bases outside the gene matches: 5. Germline assignment: CDR1 MDHEN and CDR2 SYDVKM. The CDR3 sequence: CASVGLVDTQYF. The DNA of the CDR3 is TGTGCCAGCGTTGGACTAGTCGATACGCAGTATTTT.

This clonotype was detected many times. V is TRBV29-1 and J is TRBJ2-2, with TRBD2 as a possible D gene (5 bases). Germline CDR1 SQVTM, CDR2 ANQGSEA. The V gene lost 3 bases and the J gene lost 2 bases, with 7 bases spanning the gap. The CDR3 sequence is 13 residues long. CDR3 DNA: TGCAGCGTTGACCCGGGAAACACCGGGGAGCTGTTTTTT. Translated, it gives CSVDPGNTGELFF.

In this sample, this clonotype turned up a few times. V usage is TRBV12-3 or TRBV12-4 and J usage is TRBJ1-5, with no clear D. CDR3 length: 11 amino acids. V dropped 3 bases and J dropped 11 bases, with 8 bases sitting between them. This chain's CDR3 is CASSFKGAQHF. The CDR3 nucleotides read TGTGCCAGCAGTTTTAAAGGAGCCCAGCATTTT.

The gene calls are TRBV25-1 and TRBJ2-3, with D unclear. CDR1 and CDR2 (germline): MGHDK, SYGVNS. V lost 0 bases to trimming and J lost 4 bases, with 14 bases between them. The CDR3 spans 16 residues. The CDR3 DNA reads as TGTGCCAGCAGTGAATATAGTGACCCTGCTGCAGATACGCAGTATTTT. Protein: CASSEYSDPAADTQYF.

The table lists this clonotype with many counts. The chain is built from TRBV5-4 and TRBJ1-6; D is ambiguous. Germline V gene data show CDR1 as SGHNT and CDR2 as YYREEE (reference sequence). There are 14 residues in the CDR3. V gave up 3 bases and J gave up 4 bases, with 8 bases separating them. CDR3 amino acids: CASSSTRYNSPLHF. CDR3 sequence (DNA): TGTGCCAGCAGCTCGACACGGTATAATTCACCCCTCCACTTT.

At least ten counts were recorded for this clonotype. The rearrangement links TRBV5-1 to TRBJ2-3; no clear D gene. The germline V gene has CDR1 SGHRS and CDR2 YFSETQ. Trimming stripped 3 bases from V and 3 bases from J, with 20 bases between. This CDR3 is 17 amino acids long. The CDR3 loop is CASSSGYQTARTDTQYF. CDR3 DNA sequence: TGCGCCAGCAGCTCCGGGTACCAGACGGCGAGAACAGATACGCAGTATTTT.

The sample holds many counts of this clonotype. The chain uses TRBV5-1 and TRBJ2-7; TRBD2 might be the D (6 bases). V was clipped by 0 bases and J by 2 bases, with 9 bases between them. This CDR3 is built from 14 residues. Germline-derived CDR1 and CDR2 are SGHRS and YFSETQ. CDR3: CASSLDGGTYEQYF. The DNA of the CDR3 is TGCGCCAGCAGCTTGGACGGGGGTACCTACGAGCAGTACTTC.

This clonotype occurred many times. The rearrangement links TRBV10-3 to TRBJ2-1; no firm D call. V was clipped by 8 bases and J by 3 bases, with 5 bases between them. Germline V gives CDR1 ENHRY, CDR2 SYGVKD. CDR3 length: 11 amino acids. The CDR3 DNA is TGTGCCATCTCCGACTACAATGAGCAGTTCTTC. This sequence encodes CAISDYNEQFF.

This clonotype was seen ten or more times. The J gene is TRBJ1-2, the V gene TRBV5-5; D is perhaps TRBD1 (6 bases). V was pared by 2 bases and J by 11 bases, with 10 bases between. The CDR3 consists of 11 residues. Germline V lookup: CDR1 SGHKS, CDR2 YYEKEE (reference sequence). In nucleotides, the CDR3 is TGTGCCAGCAGCTTTCCAGGGACATACACCTTC. It codes for CASSFPGTYTF. Combining the CDR3 with reference TRBV5-5 and TRBJ1-2 gives the whole variable domain DAGVTQSPTHLIKTRGQQVTLRCSPISGHKSVSWYQQVLGQGPQFIFQYYEKEERGRGNFPDRFSARQFPNYSSELNVNALLLGDSALYLCASSFPGTYTFGSGTRLTVV.

This clonotype was detected ten times or more. The chain employs TRBV25-1 and TRBJ2-1; 12 bases align to TRBD2. The CDR3 contains 14 residues. V lost 9 bases, J lost 9 bases, and 9 bases stayed unmatched. Germline values: CDR1 MGHDK, CDR2 SYGVNS. CDR3 sequence reads: CASQEASGGAEQFF. CDR3 nucleotide sequence: TGTGCCAGTCAAGAGGCTAGCGGGGGGGCTGAGCAGTTCTTC. Together with reference TRBV25-1 and TRBJ2-1, the CDR3 gives the full variable domain: EADIYQTPRYLVIGTGKKITLECSQTMGHDKMYWYQQDPGMELHLIHYSYGVNSTEKGDLSSESTVSRIRTEHFPLTLESARPSHTSQYLCASQEASGGAEQFFGPGTRLTVL.

CDR3 sequence (DNA): TGCAGTGCCAGACAGTGGGGCACAGATACGCAGTATTTT. It is translated as CSARQWGTDTQYF. The chain joins TRBV20-1 to TRBJ2-3, with D maybe TRBD1 (5 bases). This CDR3 region has 13 residues. Per the germline V gene, CDR1 is DFQATT and CDR2 is SNEGSKA (reference sequence). V was cut by 6 bases and J by 1 base, with 11 bases left in between.

This clonotype was counted only a few times. The rearrangement links TRBV11-2 to TRBJ2-1, with 12 bases fitting TRBD2. In germline, CDR1 is SGHAT, CDR2 FQNNGV. Trimming cost V 4 bases and J 7 bases; bases outside gene matches: 17. The CDR3 covers 19 residues. DNA of the CDR3: TGTGCCAGCAGCTCCGGATCACCCCGTCTAGCGGGAGGGGAGAATGAGCAGTTCTTC. It yields the protein CASSSGSPRLAGGENEQFF.

In this sample, this clonotype turned up a few times. The rearrangement uses TRBV15 and TRBJ1-2, with 9 bases lining up with TRBD1. The CDR3 sequence is 15 residues long. From germline, CDR1 is LNHNV and CDR2 YYDKDF (reference sequence). V lost 5 bases to trimming and J lost 1 base; unmatched junction nucleotides: 5. The CDR3 nucleotides read TGTGCCACCAGCTTTGGGACAGGGCTTAACTATGGCTACACCTTC. Translating gives CATSFGTGLNYGYTF.

This clonotype was observed at least ten times. This rearrangement joins TRBV12-3 or TRBV12-4 to TRBJ2-3; D unclear. The CDR3 is 15 residues long. The V gene lost 7 bases and the J gene lost 4 bases, with 18 bases spanning the gap. This chain's CDR3 is CASTPILFSPDTQYF. CDR3 DNA: TGTGCCAGCACCCCCATCCTGTTCTCCCCAGATACGCAGTATTTT.